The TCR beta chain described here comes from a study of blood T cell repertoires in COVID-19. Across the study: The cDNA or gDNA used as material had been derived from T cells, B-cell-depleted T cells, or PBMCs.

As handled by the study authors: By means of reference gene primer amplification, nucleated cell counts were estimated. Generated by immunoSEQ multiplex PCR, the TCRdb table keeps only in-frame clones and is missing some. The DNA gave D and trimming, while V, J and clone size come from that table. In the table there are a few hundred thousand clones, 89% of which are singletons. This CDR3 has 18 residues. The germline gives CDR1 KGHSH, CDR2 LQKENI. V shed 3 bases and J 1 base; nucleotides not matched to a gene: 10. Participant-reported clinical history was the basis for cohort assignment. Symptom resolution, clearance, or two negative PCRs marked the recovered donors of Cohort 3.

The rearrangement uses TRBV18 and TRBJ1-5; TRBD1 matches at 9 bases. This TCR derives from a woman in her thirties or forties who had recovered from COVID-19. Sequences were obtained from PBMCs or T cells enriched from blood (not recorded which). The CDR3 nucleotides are TGTGCCAGCTCACCGTTAAACCCCGGGACAGGGAGCAATCAGCCCCAGCATTTT. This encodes CASSPLNPGTGSNQPQHF.